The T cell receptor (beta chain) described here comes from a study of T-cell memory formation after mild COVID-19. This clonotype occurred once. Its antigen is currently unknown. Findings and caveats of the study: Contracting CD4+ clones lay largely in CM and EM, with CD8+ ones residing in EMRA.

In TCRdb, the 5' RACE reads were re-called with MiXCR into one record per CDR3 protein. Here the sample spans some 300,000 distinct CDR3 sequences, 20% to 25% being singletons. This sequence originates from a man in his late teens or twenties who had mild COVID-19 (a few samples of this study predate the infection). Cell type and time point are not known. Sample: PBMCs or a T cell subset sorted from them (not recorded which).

CDR3 in amino acids: CASSWTRETQYF. The CDR3 DNA sequence: TGTGCCAGCAGTTGGACACGAGAGACCCAGTACTTC. The J gene is TRBJ2-5, the V gene TRBV6-2 or TRBV6-3; a weak D match, TRBD1 (5 bases). Per germline, CDR1 MNHEY and CDR2 SVGEGT. V was shortened by 4 bases and J by 4 bases, with 7 bases between the two germline ends. The CDR3 spans 12 residues.